This is a list of T cell receptor beta chains from one sample in a study of control samples from healthy donors and cancer patients. Clones were read by immunoSEQ multiplex PCR, and TCRdb kept only the in-frame ones, dropping some. The data contain around 120,000 clones, 85% to 95% of them singletons. Sequenced input: blood. The receptor source for this set is a man aged 25 to 40 in good health. Both conserved end residues are part of each CDR3. The order of the fields is CDR3 DNA, CDR3 protein, V gene, clone size, D gene, J gene. A D gene is named only where the DNA matches it firmly. Clone size, where shown, is once, few, many, or a class for clones that have expanded.

CDR3 DNA: TGTGCCAGCAGTTCGCGGGCCGGATGGGGAAACACCATATATTTT
CDR3 protein: CASSSRAGWGNTIYF
V gene: TRBV6-2/TRBV6-3
clone size: once
D gene: .
J gene: TRBJ1-3

CDR3 DNA: TGTGCCAGCAGACTCACCGGGACCAACACTGAAGCTTTCTTT
CDR3 protein: CASRLTGTNTEAFF
V gene: TRBV6-5
clone size: .
D gene: .
J gene: TRBJ1-1

CDR3 DNA: TGTGCCAGCAGCTTAGAGGTATACGCCACAGATACGCAGTATTTT
CDR3 protein: CASSLEVYATDTQYF
V gene: TRBV7-6
clone size: .
D gene: .
J gene: TRBJ2-3

CDR3 DNA: TGTGCCAGCAGCCGGGGGTCAAAAGCGGGCGCTGGAAACACCATATATTTT
CDR3 protein: CASSRGSKAGAGNTIYF
V gene: TRBV9
clone size: .
D gene: .
J gene: TRBJ1-3

CDR3 DNA: TGTGCCAGCAGCTTATACGGTCCCACTGAAGCTTTCTTT
CDR3 protein: CASSLYGPTEAFF
V gene: TRBV7-6
clone size: .
D gene: .
J gene: TRBJ1-1

CDR3 DNA: TGTGCCAGCAGCAGCAGGGGGTCCGCTCAACAAAAATACAATGAGCAGTTCTTC
CDR3 protein: CASSSRGSAQQKYNEQFF
V gene: TRBV7-6
clone size: .
D gene: TRBD1
J gene: TRBJ2-1

CDR3 DNA: TGTGCCAGTAGTTCCCGGACGAGCTGGAGCAATCAGCCCCAGCATTTT
CDR3 protein: CASSSRTSWSNQPQHF
V gene: TRBV19
clone size: .
D gene: .
J gene: TRBJ1-5

CDR3 DNA: TGCGCATCCACCCAAGCAGGAGAGGTTGATGGCTACACCTTC
CDR3 protein: CASTQAGEVDGYTF
V gene: TRBV5-1
clone size: .
D gene: .
J gene: TRBJ1-2

CDR3 DNA: TGTGCCAGCAGTGGAGGGGGGGCCTACACTGAGCAGTTCTTC
CDR3 protein: CASSGGGAYTEQFF
V gene: TRBV6-4
clone size: .
D gene: .
J gene: TRBJ2-1

CDR3 DNA: TGCGCCAGCAGCTTCGGGCCCGATCAGCCCCAGCATTTT
CDR3 protein: CASSFGPDQPQHF
V gene: TRBV5-1
clone size: .
D gene: .
J gene: TRBJ1-5

CDR3 DNA: TGTGCCAGCAGCTTTGGACAGTGGGCTGAAGCTTTCTTT
CDR3 protein: CASSFGQWAEAFF
V gene: TRBV5-6
clone size: once
D gene: .
J gene: TRBJ1-1

CDR3 DNA: TGCAGCGTTGGGGAGGGTGGTAGGACTGAAGCTTTCTTT
CDR3 protein: CSVGEGGRTEAFF
V gene: TRBV29-1
clone size: .
D gene: .
J gene: TRBJ1-1

CDR3 DNA: TGTGCCAGCAGTGAAGGGTCCGGTTCAGGACAGCCCCAGCATTTT
CDR3 protein: CASSEGSGSGQPQHF
V gene: TRBV2
clone size: once
D gene: .
J gene: TRBJ1-5

CDR3 DNA: TGTGCCAGCAGCTTAGAACAGGGTGGAGACACCATATATTTT
CDR3 protein: CASSLEQGGDTIYF
V gene: TRBV7-2
clone size: .
D gene: .
J gene: TRBJ1-3

CDR3 DNA: TGCAGTGCTAGTAAAGCGACCGGTTCAGATACGCAGTATTTT
CDR3 protein: CSASKATGSDTQYF
V gene: TRBV20-1
clone size: .
D gene: .
J gene: TRBJ2-3

CDR3 DNA: TGTGCCAGCAGCCTGGACAGTTATGGCTACACCTTC
CDR3 protein: CASSLDSYGYTF
V gene: TRBV6-5
clone size: .
D gene: .
J gene: TRBJ1-2

CDR3 DNA: TGTGCCACCAGTGATCCATCTAGCGGGGGGGCGGAGGAGACCCAGTACTTC
CDR3 protein: CATSDPSSGGAEETQYF
V gene: TRBV24-1
clone size: .
D gene: TRBD2
J gene: TRBJ2-5

CDR3 DNA: TGCGCCAGCAGCTTGGGTTTACAGCTACTTTTCTCCTATAATTCACCCCTCCACTTT
CDR3 protein: CASSLGLQLLFSYNSPLHF
V gene: TRBV5-1
clone size: .
D gene: .
J gene: TRBJ1-6

CDR3 DNA: TGTGCCAGCAGCCCGGAAACTTGGAGCTCCTACGAGCAGTACTTC
CDR3 protein: CASSPETWSSYEQYF
V gene: TRBV7-9
clone size: .
D gene: .
J gene: TRBJ2-7

CDR3 DNA: TGTGCCTGGGGGGACACCCTGAGTGGCGAAAAACTGTTTTTT
CDR3 protein: CAWGDTLSGEKLFF
V gene: TRBV30
clone size: .
D gene: .
J gene: TRBJ1-4

CDR3 DNA: TGTGCCATCAGGGATAGCGGGGGGGCCGGAGAGACCCAGTACTTC
CDR3 protein: CAIRDSGGAGETQYF
V gene: TRBV10-3
clone size: .
D gene: TRBD2
J gene: TRBJ2-5

CDR3 DNA: TGTGCCAGCAGCGTAGATTCGGTCGCGACGCAGTATTTT
CDR3 protein: CASSVDSVATQYF
V gene: TRBV9
clone size: .
D gene: .
J gene: TRBJ2-3

CDR3 DNA: TGCGCCAGCGGGCGGGGGGACTCCTACGAGCAGTACTTC
CDR3 protein: CASGRGDSYEQYF
V gene: TRBV23-1
clone size: .
D gene: TRBD2
J gene: TRBJ2-7

CDR3 DNA: TGTGCCAGTACCGAGGGTAACTATGGCTACACCTTC
CDR3 protein: CASTEGNYGYTF
V gene: TRBV19
clone size: .
D gene: .
J gene: TRBJ1-2

CDR3 DNA: TGTGCCAGCAGCCCTCAACCGGGGGCGGGGATGTATTTGAACGGGGAGCTGTTTTTT
CDR3 protein: CASSPQPGAGMYLNGELFF
V gene: TRBV5-4
clone size: once
D gene: .
J gene: TRBJ2-2

CDR3 DNA: TGTGCCAGCAGCTTAAAGGGGGGGACTGAAGCTTTCTTT
CDR3 protein: CASSLKGGTEAFF
V gene: TRBV7-3
clone size: .
D gene: .
J gene: TRBJ1-1

CDR3 DNA: TGTGCCAGCAGTTTTCGAGGGCCCCAGCATTTT
CDR3 protein: CASSFRGPQHF
V gene: TRBV12-3/TRBV12-4
clone size: .
D gene: .
J gene: TRBJ1-5

CDR3 DNA: TGTGCCAGTAGTATAGCGGCGATGAGCAATCAGCCCCAGCATTTT
CDR3 protein: CASSIAAMSNQPQHF
V gene: TRBV19
clone size: .
D gene: .
J gene: TRBJ1-5

CDR3 DNA: TGCGCCAGCAGCTCCCGGGCCACTAATGAAAAACTGTTTTTT
CDR3 protein: CASSSRATNEKLFF
V gene: TRBV5-1
clone size: .
D gene: .
J gene: TRBJ1-4

CDR3 DNA: TGTGCCAGCAGTGCTCGCCCAGACACAGATACGCAGTATTTT
CDR3 protein: CASSARPDTDTQYF
V gene: TRBV2
clone size: .
D gene: .
J gene: TRBJ2-3

CDR3 DNA: TGTGCCAGCAGCTTAGATGGGACAGCAGATACGCAGTATTTT
CDR3 protein: CASSLDGTADTQYF
V gene: TRBV11-3
clone size: once
D gene: TRBD1
J gene: TRBJ2-3

CDR3 DNA: TGTGCCAGCAGCTTAGAGGACAGGGGTGGTACAGATACGCAGTATTTT
CDR3 protein: CASSLEDRGGTDTQYF
V gene: TRBV7-7
clone size: .
D gene: TRBD1
J gene: TRBJ2-3

CDR3 DNA: TGCGCCAGCAGTCAATCGTGCGAGACGGGGAAGGCTGAAGCTTTCTTT
CDR3 protein: CASSQSCETGKAEAFF
V gene: TRBV23-1
clone size: .
D gene: .
J gene: TRBJ1-1

CDR3 DNA: TGTGCCAGCAGACTCGGGACTGAAGCTTTCTTT
CDR3 protein: CASRLGTEAFF
V gene: TRBV5-5
clone size: .
D gene: .
J gene: TRBJ1-1

CDR3 DNA: TGTGCCAGCAGCAACGGGGCTAGCGGATACAATGAGCAGTTCTTC
CDR3 protein: CASSNGASGYNEQFF
V gene: TRBV11-2
clone size: .
D gene: TRBD2
J gene: TRBJ2-1

CDR3 DNA: TGTGCCAGCAGGGGTACGGGGCCGAACACCGGGGAGCTGTTTTTT
CDR3 protein: CASRGTGPNTGELFF
V gene: TRBV11-2
clone size: .
D gene: .
J gene: TRBJ2-2

CDR3 DNA: TGTGCCAGCAGCATTAGCGGGTTCACCGGGGAGCTGTTTTTT
CDR3 protein: CASSISGFTGELFF
V gene: TRBV7-2
clone size: .
D gene: TRBD2
J gene: TRBJ2-2

CDR3 DNA: TGTGCCAGCAGGGAGGCTTTGGGGGGAGAATATGGCTACACCTTC
CDR3 protein: CASREALGGEYGYTF
V gene: TRBV27
clone size: .
D gene: .
J gene: TRBJ1-2

CDR3 DNA: TGTGCCAGCAGTGATGAGGACAGGGTATCTACTAACTATGGCTACACCTTC
CDR3 protein: CASSDEDRVSTNYGYTF
V gene: TRBV2
clone size: .
D gene: TRBD1
J gene: TRBJ1-2

CDR3 DNA: TGTGCCAGCAGTTTAGCGGGGGTTGGAGAGACCCAGTACTTC
CDR3 protein: CASSLAGVGETQYF
V gene: TRBV28
clone size: .
D gene: TRBD2
J gene: TRBJ2-5

CDR3 DNA: TGCGCCAGCAGGGAACAGGGGGGCTCCTACAATGAGCAGTTCTTC
CDR3 protein: CASREQGGSYNEQFF
V gene: TRBV5-1
clone size: few
D gene: TRBD1
J gene: TRBJ2-1

CDR3 DNA: TGTGCCAGCAGTCAGAACGAGCTGGGGACAGGAACGCAGTATTTT
CDR3 protein: CASSQNELGTGTQYF
V gene: TRBV28
clone size: .
D gene: TRBD1
J gene: TRBJ2-3

CDR3 DNA: TGTGCCAGCAGTTCTACAGGACAGTCCGCTGAAGCTTTCTTT
CDR3 protein: CASSSTGQSAEAFF
V gene: TRBV28
clone size: .
D gene: .
J gene: TRBJ1-1

CDR3 DNA: TGTGCCAGCAGTTACCCCAGTGGTTGGGGGGGGTACAATGAGCAGTTCTTC
CDR3 protein: CASSYPSGWGGYNEQFF
V gene: TRBV6-2/TRBV6-3
clone size: .
D gene: TRBD2
J gene: TRBJ2-1

CDR3 DNA: TGTGCCAGCAGCTTGGACAGGGGGAACACTGAAGCTTTCTTT
CDR3 protein: CASSLDRGNTEAFF
V gene: TRBV5-4
clone size: once
D gene: TRBD1
J gene: TRBJ1-1

CDR3 DNA: TGTGCCAGCAGCCTCGGACAGCCCTACACCTTC
CDR3 protein: CASSLGQPYTF
V gene: TRBV2
clone size: .
D gene: .
J gene: TRBJ1-2

CDR3 DNA: TGTGCCAGTTCTGAAGGGAAATTCTCTGGAAACACCATATATTTT
CDR3 protein: CASSEGKFSGNTIYF
V gene: TRBV19
clone size: .
D gene: .
J gene: TRBJ1-3

CDR3 DNA: TGTGCCAGCAGCCTTACCTACGAGCAGTACTTC
CDR3 protein: CASSLTYEQYF
V gene: TRBV2
clone size: .
D gene: .
J gene: TRBJ2-7

CDR3 DNA: TGCGCCAGCAGCTCTACTAGCGGGGGGGCAAATGAGCAGTACTTC
CDR3 protein: CASSSTSGGANEQYF
V gene: TRBV5-1
clone size: .
D gene: TRBD2
J gene: TRBJ2-7

CDR3 DNA: TGTGCCAGCAGCACACCGACTAGGGACACCGGGGAGCTGTTTTTT
CDR3 protein: CASSTPTRDTGELFF
V gene: TRBV7-2
clone size: .
D gene: .
J gene: TRBJ2-2

CDR3 DNA: TGTGCCAGCAGCAAATTACCAGTATCGAACATTCAGTACTTC
CDR3 protein: CASSKLPVSNIQYF
V gene: TRBV28
clone size: .
D gene: .
J gene: TRBJ2-4

CDR3 DNA: TGTGCCAGCAGTTTAACAGGGCTGCCCCAAGAGACACAGTACTTC
CDR3 protein: CASSLTGLPQETQYF
V gene: TRBV28
clone size: .
D gene: .
J gene: TRBJ2-5

CDR3 DNA: TGTGCCAGCTCACGTGGACAGGGCAGAACCGGGGAGCTGTTTTTT
CDR3 protein: CASSRGQGRTGELFF
V gene: TRBV18
clone size: .
D gene: TRBD1
J gene: TRBJ2-2

CDR3 DNA: TGTGCCAGCTCGGGCGGGGGGGCCGACACTGAAGCTTTCTTT
CDR3 protein: CASSGGGADTEAFF
V gene: TRBV7-9
clone size: .
D gene: .
J gene: TRBJ1-1